Below are 10 T cell receptor beta chains sequenced from a single sample in a study of cytomegalovirus exposure and HLA in healthy donors (dated 2017 in TCRdb). Library preparation employed the immunoSEQ multiplex PCR assay. The multiplex PCR relied on a mix of 60 forward primers for TCR Vbeta segments and 13 reverse primers for TCR Jbeta segments. The clones in this table, taken by TCRdb from immuneACCESS, are in-frame only. Not every clone is retained; where verified, under half of the shortfall comes from an unresolved V gene, and the cause of the rest is unknown. Present in this sample are approximately 140,000 clones, around 84% of which were seen just once. The top ten constitute about 3% of the sample. The sample comprised PBMCs. These receptors were obtained from a man between 35 and 55 years old in good health and CMV-seropositive.

The rearrangement uses TRBV28 and TRBJ1-2; D is perhaps TRBD1 (6 bases). V lost 8 bases to trimming and J lost 1 base, with 11 bases between them. Germline loops: CDR1 MDHEN, CDR2 SYDVKM. The CDR3 runs to 13 residues. As DNA, the CDR3 is TGTGCCAGCCGACAGGACCTTAACTATGGCTACACCTTC. Translating it yields CASRQDLNYGYTF.

CDR3 residues: CASGLGLAGDYNEQFF. CDR3 sequence (DNA): TGTGCTAGTGGTTTGGGGCTAGCGGGGGACTACAATGAGCAGTTCTTC. J is TRBJ2-1 and V is TRBV12-5; 10 nucleotides align to TRBD2. The length of the CDR3 is 16 residues. CDR1 is LGHNT, CDR2 FRNRAP, per germline. With V trimmed by 1 base and J by 3 bases, 3 bases remained unmatched. The full variable domain, in which reference TRBV12-5 and TRBJ2-1 provide the parts outside the CDR3, is DARVTQTPRHKVTEMGQEVTMRCQPILGHNTVFWYRQTMMQGLELLAYFRNRAPLDDSGMPKDRFSAEMPDATLATLKIQPSEPRDSAVYFCASGLGLAGDYNEQFFGPGTRLTVL.

This clone occurred many times. The chain employs TRBV29-1 and TRBJ1-4; 8 bases agree with TRBD1. The length of the CDR3 is 15 residues. Germline-derived CDR1 and CDR2 are SQVTM and ANQGSEA. The junction had 9 bases not matched to a gene; V was cut back by 4 bases and J by 5 bases. The chain's CDR3 is CSVVPGQEPNEKLFF. The CDR3 nucleotides are TGCAGCGTTGTCCCGGGACAGGAACCAAATGAAAAACTGTTTTTT.

A few counts support this clone. This rearrangement joins TRBV27 to TRBJ1-4; D is unclear. The CDR3 extends over 15 amino acids. Deletions cut 0 bases from V and 8 bases from J, with 13 bases between. Germline V gene sequence: CDR1 MNHEY, CDR2 SMNVEV (reference sequence). DNA of the CDR3: TGTGCCAGCAGTTTATCGGGCAGGCGGGAAGAAAAACTGTTTTTT. It encodes CASSLSGRREEKLFF.

The CDR3: CASSATRPLSYEQYF. The CDR3 DNA reads as TGTGCCAGCAGTGCGACTAGGCCCCTATCCTACGAGCAGTACTTC. The gene calls are TRBV2 and TRBJ2-7; the D gene is possibly TRBD2 (6 bases). V lost 4 bases and J 1 base, leaving 14 bases between the germline ends. Germline values: CDR1 SNHLY, CDR2 FYNNEI. The CDR3 runs to 15 residues.

This clone was picked up one time. V usage is TRBV6-6 and J usage is TRBJ2-3; D remains ambiguous. Germline lookup yields CDR1 MNHNY and CDR2 SVGAGI (reference sequence). V shed 2 bases and J shed 0 bases, with 9 bases lying between them. The CDR3 is 15 amino acids. The DNA of the CDR3 is TGTGCCAGCAGTTACGAGGTGCCTAGCACAGATACGCAGTATTTT. Amino acids: CASSYEVPSTDTQYF.

The table lists this clone with a few counts. The genes are TRBV5-4 and TRBJ2-7; TRBD1 is a possible D gene (6 bases). The V and J ends lost 4 bases and 4 bases respectively, with 12 bases between them. The germline V gene has CDR1 SGHNT and CDR2 YYREEE (reference sequence). The CDR3 spans 13 residues. Here the CDR3 DNA reads TGTGCCAGCAGCGGCGACAGGCGATACGAGCAGTACTTC. This encodes CASSGDRRYEQYF.

This rearrangement joins TRBV5-6 to TRBJ2-1, with TRBD2 as a possible D gene (5 bases). Germline values: CDR1 SGHDT, CDR2 YYEEEE. Trimming took 2 bases from V and 7 from J, leaving 16 bases between them. The CDR3 is made up of 15 amino acids. The CDR3 bases are TGTGCCAGCAGCTTCAATAGCGTCCAAAGGAATGAGCAGTTCTTC. Translating gives CASSFNSVQRNEQFF. Full variable domain (outside the CDR3, taken from reference TRBV5-6 and TRBJ2-1): DAGVTQSPTHLIKTRGQQVTLRCSPKSGHDTVSWYQQALGQGPQFIFQYYEEEERQRGNFPDRFSGHQFPNYSSELNVNALLLGDSALYLCASSFNSVQRNEQFFGPGTRLTVL.

V is TRBV7-9 and J is TRBJ1-4, with 10 bases fitting TRBD1. The germline V gene encodes CDR1 SEHNR and CDR2 FQNEAQ (reference sequence). With 2 bases clipped from V and 3 bases from J, the junction kept 9 bases outside the gene matches. This CDR3 has 18 amino acids. CDR3 residues: CASSLSPGQGRANEKLFF. DNA for the CDR3: TGTGCCAGCAGCTTAAGCCCGGGACAGGGGAGGGCTAATGAAAAACTGTTTTTT.

This clone is classed as medium-sized. DNA for the CDR3: TGTGCCAGCAGGGGGTGGGAAGGGGGCACTGAAGCTTTCTTT. Translating gives CASRGWEGGTEAFF. The chain carries TRBV2 and TRBJ1-1, with D perhaps matching TRBD1 (6 bases). This CDR3 comprises 14 residues. V lost 6 bases to trimming and J lost 4 bases, with 15 bases between them. Germline loops: CDR1 SNHLY, CDR2 FYNNEI.